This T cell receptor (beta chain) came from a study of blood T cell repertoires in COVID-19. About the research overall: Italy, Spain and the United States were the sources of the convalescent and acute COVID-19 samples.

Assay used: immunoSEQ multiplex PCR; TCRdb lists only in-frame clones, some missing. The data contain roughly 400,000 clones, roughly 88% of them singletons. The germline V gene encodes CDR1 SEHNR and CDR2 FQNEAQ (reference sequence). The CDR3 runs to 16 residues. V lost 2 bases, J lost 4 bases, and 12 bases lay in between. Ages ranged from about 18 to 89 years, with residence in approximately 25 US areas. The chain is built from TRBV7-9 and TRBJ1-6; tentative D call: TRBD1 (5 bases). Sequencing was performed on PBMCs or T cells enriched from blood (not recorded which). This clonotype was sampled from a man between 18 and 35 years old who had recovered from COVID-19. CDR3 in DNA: TGTGCCAGCAGCTTATCAGGGCGGGGATATAATTCACCCCTCCACTTT. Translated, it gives CASSLSGRGYNSPLHF.